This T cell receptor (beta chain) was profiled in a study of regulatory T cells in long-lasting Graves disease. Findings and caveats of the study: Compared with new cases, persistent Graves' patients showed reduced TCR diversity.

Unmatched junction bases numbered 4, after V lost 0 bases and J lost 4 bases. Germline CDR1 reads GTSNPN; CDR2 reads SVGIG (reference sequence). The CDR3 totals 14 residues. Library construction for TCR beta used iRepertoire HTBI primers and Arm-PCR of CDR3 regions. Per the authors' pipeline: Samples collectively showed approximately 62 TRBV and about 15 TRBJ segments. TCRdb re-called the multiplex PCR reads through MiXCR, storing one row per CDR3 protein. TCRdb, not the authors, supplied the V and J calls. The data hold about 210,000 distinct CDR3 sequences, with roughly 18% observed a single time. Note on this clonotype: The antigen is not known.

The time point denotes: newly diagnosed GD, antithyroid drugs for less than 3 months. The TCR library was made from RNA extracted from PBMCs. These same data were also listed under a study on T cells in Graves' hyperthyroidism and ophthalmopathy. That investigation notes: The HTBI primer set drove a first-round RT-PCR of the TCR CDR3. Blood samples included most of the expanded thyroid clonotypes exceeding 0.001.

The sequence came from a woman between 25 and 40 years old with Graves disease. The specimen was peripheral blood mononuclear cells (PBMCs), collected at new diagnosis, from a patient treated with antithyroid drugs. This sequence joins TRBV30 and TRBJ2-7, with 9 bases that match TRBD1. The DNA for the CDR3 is TGTGCCTGGAGTGTCGGGACAGGGTTTTACGAGCAGTACTTC. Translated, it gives CAWSVGTGFYEQYF.